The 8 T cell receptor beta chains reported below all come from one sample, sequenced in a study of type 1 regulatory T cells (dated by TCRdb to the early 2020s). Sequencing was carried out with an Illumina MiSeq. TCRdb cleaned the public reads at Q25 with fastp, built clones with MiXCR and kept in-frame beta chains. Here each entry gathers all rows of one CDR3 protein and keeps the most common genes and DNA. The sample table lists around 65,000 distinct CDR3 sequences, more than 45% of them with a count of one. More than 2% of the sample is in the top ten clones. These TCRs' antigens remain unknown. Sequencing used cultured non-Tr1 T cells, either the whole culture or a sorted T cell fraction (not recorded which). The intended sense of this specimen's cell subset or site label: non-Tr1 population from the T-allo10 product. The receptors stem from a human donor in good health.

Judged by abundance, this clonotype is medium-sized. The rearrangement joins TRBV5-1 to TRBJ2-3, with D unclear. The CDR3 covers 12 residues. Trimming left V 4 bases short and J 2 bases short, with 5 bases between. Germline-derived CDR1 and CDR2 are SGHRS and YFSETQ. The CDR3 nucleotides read TGCGCCAGCAGCAGGGACACAGATACGCAGTATTTT. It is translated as CASSRDTDTQYF.

The CDR3 loop is CASSKRRRGDGNTIYF. The DNA for the CDR3 is TGTGCCAGCAGCAAAAGGAGGCGGGGGGATGGAAACACCATATATTTT. V gene TRBV21-1 combines with J gene TRBJ1-3; TRBD1, the D gene given by the table, was not confirmed from the DNA. TRBV21-1 is given as a pseudogene. The CDR3 extends over 16 amino acids.

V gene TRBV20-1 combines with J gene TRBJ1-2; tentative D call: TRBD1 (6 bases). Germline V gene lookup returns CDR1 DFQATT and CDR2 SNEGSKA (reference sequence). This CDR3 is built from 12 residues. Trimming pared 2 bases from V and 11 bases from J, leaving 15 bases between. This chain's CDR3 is CSARPPTGLYTF. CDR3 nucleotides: TGCAGTGCTAGACCACCAACAGGGTTATACACCTTC.

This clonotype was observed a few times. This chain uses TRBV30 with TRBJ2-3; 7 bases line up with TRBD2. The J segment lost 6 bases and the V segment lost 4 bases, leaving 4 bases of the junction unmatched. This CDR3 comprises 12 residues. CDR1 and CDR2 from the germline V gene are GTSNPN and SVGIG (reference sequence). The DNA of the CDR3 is TGTGCCTGGATGACTAGCCAGGATACGCAGTATTTT. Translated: CAWMTSQDTQYF.

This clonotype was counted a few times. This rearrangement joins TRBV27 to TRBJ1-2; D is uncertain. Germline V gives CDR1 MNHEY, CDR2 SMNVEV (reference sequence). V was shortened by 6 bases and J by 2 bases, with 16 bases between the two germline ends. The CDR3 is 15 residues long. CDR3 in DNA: TGTGCCAGCAGCCTAGAACCGGGGAGGAACTATGGCTACACCTTC. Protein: CASSLEPGRNYGYTF.

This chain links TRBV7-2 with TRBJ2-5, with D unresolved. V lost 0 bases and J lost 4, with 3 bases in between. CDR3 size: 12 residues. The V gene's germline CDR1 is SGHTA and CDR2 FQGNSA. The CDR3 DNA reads TGTGCCAGCAGCTTAGCCCTAGAGACCCAGTACTTC. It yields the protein CASSLALETQYF.

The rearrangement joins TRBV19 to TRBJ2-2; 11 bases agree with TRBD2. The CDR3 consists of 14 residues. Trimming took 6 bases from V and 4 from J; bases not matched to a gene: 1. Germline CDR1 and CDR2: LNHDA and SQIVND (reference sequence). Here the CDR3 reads CASSTSGGTGELFF. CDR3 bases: TGTGCCAGTAGCACTAGCGGGGGCACCGGGGAGCTGTTTTTT. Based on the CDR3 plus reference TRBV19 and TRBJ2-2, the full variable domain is DGGITQSPKYLFRKEGQNVTLSCEQNLNHDAMYWYRQDPGQGLRLIYYSQIVNDFQKGDIAEGYSVSREKKESFPLTVTSAQKNPTAFYLCASSTSGGTGELFFGEGSRLTVL.

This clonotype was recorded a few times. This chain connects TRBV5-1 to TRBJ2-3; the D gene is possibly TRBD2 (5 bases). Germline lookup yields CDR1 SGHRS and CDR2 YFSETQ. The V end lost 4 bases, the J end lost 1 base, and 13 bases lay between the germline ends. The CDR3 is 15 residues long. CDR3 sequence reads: CASSPLGSGTDTQYF. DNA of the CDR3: TGCGCCAGCAGCCCCTTGGGTAGCGGCACAGATACGCAGTATTTT. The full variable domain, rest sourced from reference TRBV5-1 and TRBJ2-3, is KAGVTQTPRYLIKTRGQQVTLSCSPISGHRSVSWYQQTPGQGLQFLFEYFSETQRNKGNFPGRFSGRQFSNSRSEMNVSTLELGDSALYLCASSPLGSGTDTQYFGPGTRLTVL.